This is a list of T cell receptor beta chains from one sample in a study of CD8 T cells in Susac syndrome. TCRdb analysed the immunoSEQ multiplex PCR reads with MiXCR anew, one entry per CDR3 protein. The sample carries approximately 190,000 distinct CDR3 sequences, roughly 92% recorded once. Sequenced material: CD4+ T cells from PBMCs. These receptors were taken from a human donor in good health. Each CDR3 is given with its conserved first and last residue. A D gene is named only where the DNA matches it firmly. Rows may omit the clone size; those that give it use once, few, many or a size class.

d_call: NA
v_call: TRBV4-3
clone_size: NA
j_call: TRBJ1-6
cdr3_aa: CASSQEVTNSPLHF
cdr3_nt: TGCGCCAGCAGCCAAGAAGTAACCAATTCACCCCTCCACTTT

d_call: TRBD2
v_call: TRBV20-1
clone_size: NA
j_call: TRBJ2-3
cdr3_aa: CSAARGGSTDTQYF
cdr3_nt: TGCAGTGCGGCACGGGGGGGTAGCACAGATACGCAGTATTTT

d_call: TRBD1
v_call: TRBV28
clone_size: NA
j_call: TRBJ2-4
cdr3_aa: CASDPGQGEGIQYF
cdr3_nt: TGTGCCAGCGACCCCGGACAGGGGGAGGGCATTCAGTACTTC

d_call: NA
v_call: TRBV28
clone_size: NA
j_call: TRBJ1-4
cdr3_aa: CASRRTSGARTNEKLFF
cdr3_nt: TGTGCCAGCAGACGGACCTCAGGGGCGCGGACTAATGAAAAACTGTTTTTT

d_call: NA
v_call: TRBV12-3/TRBV12-4
clone_size: NA
j_call: TRBJ2-2
cdr3_aa: CASIIEGLGNTGELFF
cdr3_nt: TGTGCCAGCATCATCGAGGGACTTGGCAACACCGGGGAGCTGTTTTTT

d_call: NA
v_call: TRBV12-3/TRBV12-4
clone_size: NA
j_call: TRBJ2-3
cdr3_aa: CASYQEGGSTDTQYF
cdr3_nt: TGTGCCAGCTACCAGGAGGGGGGAAGCACAGATACGCAGTATTTT

d_call: TRBD1
v_call: TRBV7-9
clone_size: NA
j_call: TRBJ2-2
cdr3_aa: CASSFPGGSRELFF
cdr3_nt: TGTGCCAGCAGCTTCCCAGGGGGCTCCCGGGAGCTGTTTTTT

d_call: TRBD1
v_call: TRBV2
clone_size: NA
j_call: TRBJ1-1
cdr3_aa: CASSRTGENTEAFF
cdr3_nt: TGTGCCAGCAGCCGGACAGGGGAAAACACTGAAGCTTTCTTT

d_call: TRBD1
v_call: TRBV5-1
clone_size: NA
j_call: TRBJ2-1
cdr3_aa: CASSKGSRQGGEQFF
cdr3_nt: TGCGCCAGCAGCAAGGGATCTAGACAGGGCGGTGAGCAGTTCTTC

d_call: TRBD2
v_call: TRBV29-1
clone_size: NA
j_call: TRBJ2-5
cdr3_aa: CSGGAGTSEYQETQYF
cdr3_nt: TGCAGCGGCGGGGCCGGGACTAGCGAGTACCAAGAGACCCAGTACTTC

d_call: NA
v_call: TRBV5-1
clone_size: NA
j_call: TRBJ2-3
cdr3_aa: CASSLGGFPDTQYF
cdr3_nt: TGCGCCAGCAGCTTGGGGGGCTTCCCAGATACGCAGTATTTT

d_call: TRBD2
v_call: TRBV5-4
clone_size: NA
j_call: TRBJ2-5
cdr3_aa: CASSPSPLADQETQYF
cdr3_nt: TGTGCCAGCAGCCCCTCCCCCCTAGCGGATCAAGAGACCCAGTACTTC

d_call: TRBD1
v_call: TRBV27
clone_size: NA
j_call: TRBJ2-7
cdr3_aa: CASRTGGSVAEQYF
cdr3_nt: TGTGCCAGCAGGACAGGGGGCTCAGTAGCCGAGCAGTACTTC

d_call: NA
v_call: TRBV20-1
clone_size: once
j_call: TRBJ1-6
cdr3_aa: CSARGTASYNSPLHF
cdr3_nt: TGCAGTGCCCGTGGGACCGCCTCCTATAATTCACCCCTCCACTTT

d_call: NA
v_call: TRBV19
clone_size: NA
j_call: TRBJ2-2
cdr3_aa: CASSPRQAGELFF
cdr3_nt: TGTGCCAGTAGTCCAAGACAGGCCGGGGAGCTGTTTTTT

d_call: NA
v_call: TRBV16
clone_size: NA
j_call: TRBJ2-2
cdr3_aa: CASSQSRGTGELFF
cdr3_nt: TGTGCCAGCAGCCAATCAAGGGGCACCGGGGAGCTGTTTTTT

d_call: NA
v_call: TRBV5-1
clone_size: NA
j_call: TRBJ2-3
cdr3_aa: CASSPVTGRTDTQYF
cdr3_nt: TGCGCCAGCAGCCCGGTTACGGGGCGGACAGATACGCAGTATTTT

d_call: NA
v_call: TRBV25-1
clone_size: NA
j_call: TRBJ1-1
cdr3_aa: CASSEIGLYEAFF
cdr3_nt: TGTGCCAGCAGTGAAATCGGGCTGTATGAAGCTTTCTTT

d_call: TRBD1
v_call: TRBV12-3/TRBV12-4
clone_size: NA
j_call: TRBJ1-1
cdr3_aa: CASTVPGTGRAFF
cdr3_nt: TGTGCCAGCACCGTTCCCGGGACAGGGCGGGCTTTCTTT

d_call: NA
v_call: TRBV28
clone_size: NA
j_call: TRBJ2-5
cdr3_aa: CASTPGSQETQYF
cdr3_nt: TGTGCCAGCACCCCCGGCAGCCAAGAGACCCAGTACTTC

d_call: NA
v_call: TRBV5-1
clone_size: NA
j_call: TRBJ2-2
cdr3_aa: CASSRSMTGELFF
cdr3_nt: TGCGCCAGCAGCCGATCAATGACCGGGGAGCTGTTTTTT

d_call: NA
v_call: TRBV20-1
clone_size: NA
j_call: TRBJ1-1
cdr3_aa: CSARPRGAVNTEAFF
cdr3_nt: TGCAGTGCTAGACCACGTGGAGCGGTGAACACTGAAGCTTTCTTT

d_call: TRBD2
v_call: TRBV14
clone_size: NA
j_call: TRBJ2-5
cdr3_aa: CASSQDGPSGGALETQYF
cdr3_nt: TGTGCCAGCAGCCAAGATGGCCCTAGCGGGGGGGCCTTGGAGACCCAGTACTTC

d_call: NA
v_call: TRBV19
clone_size: few
j_call: TRBJ2-2
cdr3_aa: CASSITGELFF
cdr3_nt: TGTGCCAGTAGTATAACCGGGGAGCTGTTTTTT

d_call: NA
v_call: TRBV5-1
clone_size: NA
j_call: TRBJ2-1
cdr3_aa: CASSLIREAEQFF
cdr3_nt: TGCGCCAGCAGCTTAATCAGGGAGGCTGAGCAGTTCTTC

d_call: NA
v_call: TRBV29-1
clone_size: NA
j_call: TRBJ1-1
cdr3_aa: CSVHTGRLEAFF
cdr3_nt: TGCAGCGTTCATACAGGGAGGCTTGAAGCTTTCTTT

d_call: NA
v_call: TRBV14
clone_size: NA
j_call: TRBJ2-6
cdr3_aa: CASSQDNFWGANVLTF
cdr3_nt: TGTGCCAGCAGCCAAGATAACTTCTGGGGGGCCAACGTCCTGACTTTC

d_call: NA
v_call: TRBV30
clone_size: NA
j_call: TRBJ2-4
cdr3_aa: CAWSARQGGWMYF
cdr3_nt: TGTGCCTGGAGTGCGAGGCAGGGGGGATGGATGTACTTC

d_call: NA
v_call: TRBV3-1
clone_size: NA
j_call: TRBJ1-1
cdr3_aa: CASSQGGGGSEAFF
cdr3_nt: TGTGCCAGCAGCCAAGGGGGCGGAGGGAGTGAAGCTTTCTTT

d_call: TRBD2
v_call: TRBV12-3/TRBV12-4
clone_size: NA
j_call: TRBJ2-3
cdr3_aa: CASSHHSGGARTDTQYF
cdr3_nt: TGTGCCAGCAGTCATCATTCGGGGGGGGCGCGCACAGATACGCAGTATTTT

d_call: TRBD1
v_call: TRBV4-1
clone_size: NA
j_call: TRBJ1-2
cdr3_aa: CASSQDDREAYGYTF
cdr3_nt: TGCGCCAGCAGCCAAGATGACAGGGAAGCCTATGGCTACACCTTC

d_call: NA
v_call: TRBV5-1
clone_size: once
j_call: TRBJ1-2
cdr3_aa: CASSLVGSVDYGYTF
cdr3_nt: TGCGCCAGCAGCTTGGTCGGGAGCGTAGACTATGGCTACACCTTC

d_call: NA
v_call: TRBV7-2
clone_size: NA
j_call: TRBJ2-3
cdr3_aa: CASSQGLIETDTQYF
cdr3_nt: TGTGCCAGCAGCCAGGGGCTGATTGAAACAGATACGCAGTATTTT

d_call: NA
v_call: TRBV15
clone_size: NA
j_call: TRBJ2-1
cdr3_aa: CATSRDPQESYNEQFF
cdr3_nt: TGTGCCACCAGCAGAGATCCACAGGAATCCTACAATGAGCAGTTCTTC

d_call: NA
v_call: TRBV5-4
clone_size: NA
j_call: TRBJ2-1
cdr3_aa: CASSWSSSSYNEQFF
cdr3_nt: TGTGCCAGCAGCTGGTCTAGTAGCTCCTACAATGAGCAGTTCTTC

d_call: TRBD1
v_call: TRBV15
clone_size: NA
j_call: TRBJ2-7
cdr3_aa: CATSRDRDRGVEQYF
cdr3_nt: TGTGCCACCAGCAGAGACCGGGACAGGGGGGTCGAGCAGTACTTC

d_call: NA
v_call: TRBV4-3
clone_size: NA
j_call: TRBJ2-3
cdr3_aa: CASSQDALTGADTQYF
cdr3_nt: TGCGCCAGCAGCCAAGATGCCCTGACGGGCGCAGATACGCAGTATTTT

d_call: NA
v_call: TRBV12-3/TRBV12-4
clone_size: NA
j_call: TRBJ1-5
cdr3_aa: CASSLKPNQPQHF
cdr3_nt: TGTGCCAGCAGTCTGAAGCCGAATCAGCCCCAGCATTTT

d_call: TRBD1
v_call: TRBV2
clone_size: NA
j_call: TRBJ2-3
cdr3_aa: CASSERDRGIDTQYF
cdr3_nt: TGTGCCAGCAGTGAACGGGACAGGGGGATAGATACGCAGTATTTT

d_call: NA
v_call: TRBV2
clone_size: NA
j_call: TRBJ2-7
cdr3_aa: CASSPTGGRSSYEQYF
cdr3_nt: TGTGCCAGCAGTCCCACGGGGGGCCGGAGCTCCTACGAGCAGTACTTC

d_call: NA
v_call: TRBV15
clone_size: NA
j_call: TRBJ1-5
cdr3_aa: CATSARGLDRPQHF
cdr3_nt: TGTGCCACCAGCGCCCGCGGGTTGGATCGGCCCCAGCATTTT

d_call: NA
v_call: TRBV19
clone_size: NA
j_call: TRBJ1-4
cdr3_aa: CASSSLALREKLFF
cdr3_nt: TGTGCCAGTAGTTCGCTGGCCCTTCGGGAAAAACTGTTTTTT

d_call: TRBD1
v_call: TRBV20-1
clone_size: NA
j_call: TRBJ1-3
cdr3_aa: CSARRQGTGNTIYF
cdr3_nt: TGCAGTGCTAGACGACAGGGGACTGGAAACACCATATATTTT

d_call: NA
v_call: TRBV6-2/TRBV6-3
clone_size: NA
j_call: TRBJ1-5
cdr3_aa: CASSYQGQINQPQHF
cdr3_nt: TGTGCCAGCAGTTACCAAGGACAAATCAATCAGCCCCAGCATTTT

d_call: NA
v_call: TRBV6-5
clone_size: few
j_call: TRBJ2-3
cdr3_aa: CASSYPLSVGTDTQYF
cdr3_nt: TGTGCCAGCAGTTACCCACTGAGTGTAGGCACAGATACGCAGTATTTT

d_call: NA
v_call: TRBV12-3/TRBV12-4
clone_size: NA
j_call: TRBJ1-1
cdr3_aa: CASSLDGRNTEAFF
cdr3_nt: TGTGCCAGCAGCTTGGACGGGAGGAACACTGAAGCTTTCTTT

d_call: NA
v_call: TRBV5-1
clone_size: NA
j_call: TRBJ2-7
cdr3_aa: CASSGSYEQYF
cdr3_nt: TGCGCCAGCAGCGGCTCCTACGAGCAGTACTTC

d_call: TRBD2
v_call: TRBV6-5
clone_size: NA
j_call: TRBJ2-1
cdr3_aa: CASSSGGAYEQFF
cdr3_nt: TGTGCCAGCTCTAGCGGGGGGGCCTATGAGCAGTTCTTC

d_call: TRBD1
v_call: TRBV14
clone_size: NA
j_call: TRBJ2-3
cdr3_aa: CASSQIRGGQGQYF
cdr3_nt: TGTGCCAGCAGCCAAATACGAGGGGGCCAGGGTCAGTATTTT

d_call: NA
v_call: TRBV6-2/TRBV6-3
clone_size: NA
j_call: TRBJ1-5
cdr3_aa: CASSYFGAEYNQPQHF
cdr3_nt: TGTGCCAGCAGTTACTTCGGGGCTGAATACAATCAGCCCCAGCATTTT

d_call: TRBD2
v_call: TRBV6-5
clone_size: NA
j_call: TRBJ2-7
cdr3_aa: CASIGGDSYEQYF
cdr3_nt: TGTGCCAGCATCGGGGGGGACTCCTACGAGCAGTACTTC